These T cell receptor delta chains were read from a single sample in a study of gamma-delta T cells after stem cell transplantation. TCRdb repeated clone calling on the RT-PCR reads with CATT. The sample includes 1 delta-chain clone. The sequencing input was gamma-delta T cells. These receptors were taken from a human donor. It is not recorded whose cells these are; they may come from a transplant donor. CDR3s include the opening cysteine and the closing phenylalanine or tryptophan. Fields, in order: clone size, CDR3 length, D gene, V gene, J gene, CDR3 protein, CDR3 DNA. A D gene is named only where the DNA matches it firmly. The size entry gives how often the clone was seen (once, few, many) or a class if it is expanded.

few	17	TRDD3	TRDV2	TRDJ3	CACDAVLGLSQDRQMFF	TGTGCCTGTGACGCCGTACTGGGGCTCTCCCAAGACCGACAGATGTTTTTC